These 15 T cell receptor beta chains share one sample of origin, sequenced in a study of blood T cell repertoires in COVID-19. Using immunoSEQ multiplex PCR, the repertoire was profiled, and TCRdb retains in-frame clones only, with some absent. The profile shows tens of thousands of clones, roughly 89% of them singletons. Material for sequencing was peripheral blood. These receptors were collected from a woman of 80 years or more with acute or convalescent COVID-19.

This clone was observed a single time. In nucleotides, the CDR3 is TGTGCCAGCAGCCTTGCTTCGGGGTCTGCAACTAATGAAAAACTGTTTTTT. This gives the protein CASSLASGSATNEKLFF. This rearrangement joins TRBV4-2 to TRBJ1-4; D is ambiguous. V was clipped by 4 bases and J by 0 bases, with 15 bases between them. CDR1 and CDR2 (germline): LGHNA, YNFKEQ. The CDR3 spans 17 residues.

This chain links TRBV9 with TRBJ2-5; no definite D call. The germline V gene has CDR1 SGDLS and CDR2 YYNGEE. The CDR3 is 8 amino acids. Trimming pared 3 bases from V and 13 bases from J, leaving 4 bases between. The CDR3 nucleotides read TGTGCCAGCAGCGGTATGTACTTC. Translated, it gives CASSGMYF.

The chain has TRBV9 and TRBJ2-3, with 8 bases identical to TRBD2. This CDR3 is 16 amino acids long. Germline V lookup: CDR1 SGDLS, CDR2 YYNGEE. Unmatched junction bases numbered 7, after V lost 0 bases and J lost 4 bases. The CDR3 DNA reads TGTGCCAGCAGCGTAGCTCTGGGACTAGGGTCAGATACGCAGTATTTT. Translating gives CASSVALGLGSDTQYF.

The chain links TRBV11-2 to TRBJ1-3, with 8 bases fitting TRBD1. Germline V gene data show CDR1 as SGHAT and CDR2 as FQNNGV. J lost 7 bases, V lost 0 bases, and 11 bases had no gene match. The CDR3 runs to 17 residues. CDR3 in amino acids: CASSLDPGRGLRNTIYF. In nucleotides, the CDR3 is TGTGCCAGCAGCTTAGATCCCGGCAGGGGGCTAAGGAACACCATATATTTT.

This rearrangement joins TRBV19 to TRBJ1-6, with a possible D match to TRBD1 (5 bases). CDR1 and CDR2 from the germline V gene are LNHDA and SQIVND (reference sequence). The CDR3 spans 14 residues. V gave up 1 base and J gave up 6 bases, with 7 bases separating them. The CDR3 sequence: CASSIAGLNSPLHF. The CDR3 region has the DNA TGTGCCAGTAGTATAGCAGGGCTTAATTCACCCCTCCACTTT.

The sample holds a few counts of this clone. V is TRBV7-3 and J is TRBJ2-1, with 9 bases matching TRBD2. CDR1 SGHTA and CDR2 FQGTGA come from the germline V gene. CDR3 size: 15 residues. Trimming removed 6 bases from V and 6 bases from J; junction bases left unmatched: 9. The CDR3 DNA reads as TGTGCCAGCAGTATACGGGGACTAGCATTCAATGAGCAGTTCTTC. Protein product: CASSIRGLAFNEQFF.

This rearrangement joins TRBV7-9 to TRBJ2-7; D may be TRBD2 (6 bases). The V and J ends lost 2 bases and 4 bases respectively, with 12 bases between them. There are 14 residues in the CDR3. Germline V gives CDR1 SEHNR, CDR2 FQNEAQ (reference sequence). The CDR3 spells CASSLRLEGYEQYF. For the CDR3, the DNA is TGTGCCAGCAGCTTACGACTAGAGGGATACGAGCAGTACTTC.

The rearrangement joins TRBV7-9 to TRBJ2-1; TRBD2 matches at 9 bases. V gave up 6 bases and J gave up 4 bases; unmatched junction bases: 7. This CDR3 has 15 residues. Germline loops: CDR1 SEHNR, CDR2 FQNEAQ (reference sequence). The CDR3 coding sequence is TGTGCCAGCAGTCTTAGCGGGAGTTTGTACAATGAGCAGTTCTTC. Residues: CASSLSGSLYNEQFF.

V gene TRBV29-1 combines with J gene TRBJ2-7; TRBD2 agrees at 7 bases. Losses at the gene ends were 6 bases for V and 7 bases for J; bases not matched to a gene: 9. The germline gives CDR1 SQVTM, CDR2 ANQGSEA. The CDR3 is 12 residues long. The CDR3 DNA reads TGCAGCGTAAACCGGGACTATAATGAGCAGTACTTC. It yields the protein CSVNRDYNEQYF.

This chain links TRBV24-1 with TRBJ2-1; possibly TRBD2 for D (6 bases). V lost 4 bases to trimming and J lost 7 bases, with 16 bases between them. The CDR3 sequence is 15 residues long. CDR1 and CDR2 (germline): KGHDR, SFDVKD. In DNA, the CDR3 is TGTGCCACCAGTGACCCGTTCGGAGGGCAGAATGAGCAGTTCTTC. Protein product: CATSDPFGGQNEQFF.

This clone was detected only a few times. This chain joins TRBV4-1 and TRBJ1-1; D ambiguous. V lost 1 base to trimming and J lost 8 bases, with 8 bases between them. This CDR3 contains 12 residues. The germline V gene has CDR1 MGHRA and CDR2 YSYEKL. This CDR3 is CASSQVLSEAFF. CDR3 DNA sequence: TGCGCCAGCAGCCAAGTTCTATCGGAAGCTTTCTTT.

This clone was seen once. This chain joins TRBV5-1 and TRBJ2-2; 7 nucleotides line up with TRBD1. Trimming removed 0 bases from V and 6 bases from J; junction bases left unmatched: 2. Germline V lookup: CDR1 SGHRS, CDR2 YFSETQ. CDR3 size: 14 residues. CDR3 loop: CASSLDRGSGELFF. CDR3 DNA: TGCGCCAGCAGCTTGGACAGGGGATCCGGGGAGCTGTTTTTT. The full variable domain, in which reference TRBV5-1 and TRBJ2-2 provide the parts outside the CDR3, is KAGVTQTPRYLIKTRGQQVTLSCSPISGHRSVSWYQQTPGQGLQFLFEYFSETQRNKGNFPGRFSGRQFSNSRSEMNVSTLELGDSALYLCASSLDRGSGELFFGEGSRLTVL.

A few counts support this clone. J is TRBJ2-2 and V is TRBV30; unclear D gene. Per germline, CDR1 GTSNPN and CDR2 SVGIG (reference sequence). Trimming cost V 3 bases and J 3 bases, with 5 bases left between them. The CDR3 runs 12 residues. CDR3 nucleotides: TGTGCCTGGAGCCCCTACACCGGGGAGCTGTTTTTT. It translates to CAWSPYTGELFF.

This chain joins TRBV18 and TRBJ2-3, with TRBD2 matching over 11 bases. CDR3 length: 16 residues. The ends lost 5 bases at V and 2 bases at J; junction bases unmatched: 6. Germline assignment: CDR1 KGHSH and CDR2 LQKENI. The CDR3 bases are TGTGCCAGCTCAACTTCTAGCGGGAGGTTCACAGATACGCAGTATTTT. Translation gives CASSTSSGRFTDTQYF.

The DNA for the CDR3 is TGTGCCAGCAGCCAAGCGGCGGGAGGTAAAGATACGCAGTATTTT. Translated, it gives CASSQAAGGKDTQYF. The chain employs TRBV3-1 (or the pseudogene TRBV3-2) and TRBJ2-3; 8 nucleotides agree with TRBD2. CDR3 length: 15 amino acids. Trimming cost V 1 base and J 5 bases; bases outside gene matches: 5. CDR1 and CDR2 (germline): LGHDT, YNNKEL (reference sequence).